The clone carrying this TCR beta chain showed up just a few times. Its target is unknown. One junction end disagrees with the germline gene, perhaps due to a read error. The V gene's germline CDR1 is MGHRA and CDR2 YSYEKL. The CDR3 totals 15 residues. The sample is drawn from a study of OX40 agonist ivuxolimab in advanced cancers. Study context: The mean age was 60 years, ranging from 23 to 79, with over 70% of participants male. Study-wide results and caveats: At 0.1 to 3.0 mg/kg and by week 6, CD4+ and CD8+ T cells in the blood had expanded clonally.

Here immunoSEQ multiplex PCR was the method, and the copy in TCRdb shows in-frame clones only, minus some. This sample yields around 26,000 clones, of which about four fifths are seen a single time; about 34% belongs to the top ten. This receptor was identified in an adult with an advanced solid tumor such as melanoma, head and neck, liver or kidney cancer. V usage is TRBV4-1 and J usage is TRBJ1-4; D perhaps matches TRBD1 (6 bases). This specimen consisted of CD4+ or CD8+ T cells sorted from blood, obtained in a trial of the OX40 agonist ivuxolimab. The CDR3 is CASSRTGTTNEKLFF. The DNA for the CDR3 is TGCGCCAGCAGCCGCACCGGGACAACAAATGAAAAACTGTTTTTT.